Reported below is one T cell receptor (beta chain). Trimming cost V 4 bases and J 3 bases, with 14 bases left between them. Germline values: CDR1 KGHDR, CDR2 SFDVKD. The CDR3 consists of 16 residues. The data originate from a study of CD8 T cells in Susac syndrome. Random hexamers were used to reverse transcribe an amount of roughly 0.45 to 1 ug RNA. TCRdb redid the calling of the immunoSEQ multiplex PCR reads with MiXCR, one entry per CDR3 protein. Found here are 150,000 to 200,000 distinct CDR3 sequences, roughly 90% of them singletons; the top ten hold 0.087%. The sequence derives from a human donor with Susac syndrome. Sequencing was carried out using CD4+ T cells from PBMCs. J is TRBJ2-2 and V is TRBV24-1, with D possibly being TRBD1 (6 bases). CDR3 nucleotides: TGTGCCACCAGTGACGTAGGGGGTTTGGACACCGGGGAGCTGTTTTTT. This sequence encodes CATSDVGGLDTGELFF.